These 29 T cell receptor beta chains came from one sample sequenced in a study of T-cell reconstitution after alpha-beta-depleted transplantation in children. Using unique molecular identifiers, the investigators prepared the TCRbeta library. TCRdb re-analysed the PCR reads in MiXCR, keeping a single row per CDR3 protein. Among 420,000 or so distinct CDR3 sequences listed, 9.5% to 13% were seen once. The source material was PBMCs from the stem cell graft donor, sampled from the stem cell graft. The receptors were sampled from a human donor who donated a stem cell graft to a child with acute myeloid leukemia.

This clonotype was recorded a few times. This chain links TRBV20-1 with TRBJ2-5; weak D call: TRBD2 (7 bases). Germline CDR1 is DFQATT and CDR2 is SNEGSKA (reference sequence). The CDR3 spans 14 residues. With 5 bases removed from V and 4 bases from J, the gap between germline ends came to 17 bases. DNA of the CDR3: TGCAGTGCTTCCAAGGGGGGGGGGCTAGAGACCCAGTACTTC. It yields the protein CSASKGGGLETQYF.

This sequence joins TRBV3-1 and TRBJ2-2; no clear D gene. Germline values: CDR1 LGHDT, CDR2 YNNKEL (reference sequence). Trimming removed 3 bases from V and 3 bases from J, with 8 bases in between. The CDR3 contains 14 residues. CDR3 residues: CASSHQSYTGELFF. For the CDR3, the DNA is TGTGCCAGCAGCCACCAGTCCTACACCGGGGAGCTGTTTTTT.

The chain recombines TRBV18 with TRBJ2-2, with D perhaps matching TRBD1 (5 bases). V lost 2 bases and J 5 bases, leaving 12 bases between the germline ends. CDR1 is KGHSH, CDR2 LQKENI, per germline. The CDR3 has 15 residues. CDR3: CASSPLRQKTGELFF. The CDR3 DNA sequence: TGTGCCAGCTCACCATTGAGACAGAAGACCGGGGAGCTGTTTTTT.

The chain joins TRBV6-2 or TRBV6-3 to TRBJ2-7; D is perhaps TRBD1 (5 bases). The CDR3 contains 15 residues. The germline V gene has CDR1 MNHEY and CDR2 SVGEGT. Trimming left V 5 bases short and J 5 bases short, with 19 bases between. CDR3 amino acids: CASSPFPGRAHEQYF. CDR3 coding DNA: TGTGCCAGCAGTCCCTTTCCGGGCAGGGCCCACGAGCAGTACTTC.

This sequence joins TRBV5-1 and TRBJ1-4; the D is unclear. This CDR3 spans 14 amino acids. Trimming left V 4 bases short and J 8 bases short, with 15 bases between. The V gene's germline CDR1 is SGHRS and CDR2 YFSETQ. CDR3 residues: CASSEMSAGEKLFF. The CDR3 bases are TGCGCCAGCAGCGAGATGTCGGCCGGGGAAAAACTGTTTTTT.

This clonotype was picked up a small number of times. V gene TRBV5-1 combines with J gene TRBJ2-1; 12 positions agree with TRBD2. V lost 6 bases, J lost 1 base, and 5 bases stayed unmatched. This CDR3 region has 16 residues. Germline loops: CDR1 SGHRS, CDR2 YFSETQ. The chain's CDR3 is CASKLLAGGSYNEQFF. The CDR3 coding sequence is TGCGCCAGCAAATTACTAGCGGGGGGTTCCTACAATGAGCAGTTCTTC.

The rearrangement uses TRBV28 and TRBJ2-5, with a possible D match to TRBD2 (7 bases). Germline assignment: CDR1 MDHEN and CDR2 SYDVKM. The CDR3 contains 14 residues. The V gene lost 8 bases and the J gene lost 1 base, with 14 bases spanning the gap. The CDR3 here is CASRGEGGQETQYF. CDR3 sequence (DNA): TGTGCCAGCCGAGGGGAGGGGGGCCAAGAGACCCAGTACTTC.

This clonotype was recorded a few times. The CDR3: CASSPGRKYEQYV. In DNA form, the CDR3 reads TGTGCCAGCTCACCTGGCAGAAAATACGAGCAGTACGTC. The chain combines TRBV18 with TRBJ2-7; D remains ambiguous. Trimming removed 3 bases from V and 4 bases from J, with 10 bases in between. Looked up from germline, CDR1 is KGHSH and CDR2 is LQKENI. CDR3 length equals 13 residues.

The table lists this clonotype with a few counts. The chain combines TRBV5-1 with TRBJ2-7; D perhaps matches TRBD2 (6 bases). Trimming removed 4 bases from V and 6 bases from J, with 17 bases in between. The CDR3 is 14 residues long. Germline V gene data show CDR1 as SGHRS and CDR2 as YFSETQ. This CDR3 is CASSRGWDSGEQYF. The CDR3 coding sequence is TGCGCCAGCAGCCGAGGCTGGGACTCGGGCGAGCAGTACTTC. Full variable domain (remainder filled in from reference TRBV5-1 and TRBJ2-7): KAGVTQTPRYLIKTRGQQVTLSCSPISGHRSVSWYQQTPGQGLQFLFEYFSETQRNKGNFPGRFSGRQFSNSRSEMNVSTLELGDSALYLCASSRGWDSGEQYFGPGTRLTVT.

At least ten counts were recorded for this clonotype. The chain links TRBV20-1 to TRBJ2-2, with D hard to call. The CDR3 totals 12 residues. CDR1 DFQATT and CDR2 SNEGSKA come from the germline V gene (reference sequence). Trimming removed 3 bases from V and 3 bases from J, with 5 bases in between. This CDR3 is CSASWDTGELFF. CDR3 bases: TGCAGTGCTAGTTGGGACACCGGGGAGCTGTTTTTT.

Ten or more counts support this clonotype. V is TRBV5-1 and J is TRBJ1-1; tentatively, D is TRBD1 (5 bases). CDR1 is SGHRS and CDR2 is YFSETQ in the germline V gene. The CDR3 spans 14 residues. Trimming removed 4 bases at V and 0 bases at J, with 10 bases between. Written as DNA, the CDR3 is TGCGCCAGCAGCCAGGGACGGTTGAACACTGAAGCTTTCTTT. As protein: CASSQGRLNTEAFF.

The gene calls are TRBV20-1 and TRBJ2-1, with 13 bases fitting TRBD2. The CDR3 spans 16 residues. The germline V gene encodes CDR1 DFQATT and CDR2 SNEGSKA (reference sequence). Trimming at V came to 3 bases and at J to 5 bases, leaving 7 bases not matched to a gene. The CDR3 spells CSARAQTSGRNNEQFF. DNA of the CDR3: TGCAGTGCTAGGGCCCAGACTAGCGGGAGGAACAATGAGCAGTTCTTC.

This clonotype was counted a few times. The chain combines TRBV21-1 with TRBJ2-7; TRBD1, as called in the table, went unchecked against the DNA. TRBV21-1 is marked as a pseudogene. The CDR3 is 15 amino acids. The CDR3 is CASSKALTGAREQYF. The CDR3 coding sequence is TGTGCCAGCAGCAAAGCCCTAACAGGGGCGAGGGAGCAGTACTTC.

This clonotype was detected only a few times. The V call is TRBV9, the J call TRBJ1-2; TRBD1 agrees at 12 bases. The CDR3 covers 17 residues. V trimming: 3 bases; J trimming: 0 bases; junction bases outside the gene matches: 6. Germline V gene lookup returns CDR1 SGDLS and CDR2 YYNGEE. CDR3 nucleotide sequence: TGTGCCAGCAGCGGGGGGACAGGGGGCTTACCTAACTATGGCTACACCTTC. Protein: CASSGGTGGLPNYGYTF.

This clonotype has ten or more counts. The chain uses TRBV7-6 and TRBJ2-1; D gene ambiguous. Deletions cut 5 bases from V and 6 bases from J, with 14 bases between. Germline CDR1 SGHVS, CDR2 FNYEAQ. This CDR3 has 14 amino acids. In DNA, the CDR3 is TGTGCCAGCAGCAAATCTAGTGATGGCAATGAGCAGTTCTTC. It translates to CASSKSSDGNEQFF.

The V gene is TRBV20-1, the J gene TRBJ2-3, with 7 nucleotides matching TRBD1. The trim removed 6 bases at V and 3 bases at J, leaving 6 bases unmatched. This CDR3 is 13 amino acids long. The germline V gene has CDR1 DFQATT and CDR2 SNEGSKA (reference sequence). CDR3 loop: CSATTGETDTQYF. CDR3 coding DNA: TGCAGTGCCACTACAGGGGAAACAGATACGCAGTATTTT.

This sequence joins TRBV29-1 and TRBJ1-1; 8 bases are a match to TRBD1. V was clipped by 0 bases and J by 5 bases; unmatched bases: 5. Per the germline V gene, CDR1 is SQVTM and CDR2 is ANQGSEA. The CDR3 runs 14 residues. CDR3 bases: TGCAGCGTTGAAGAAACAGGGGGAGAAACTGAAGCTTTCTTT. Its protein product is CSVEETGGETEAFF.

The genes are TRBV2 and TRBJ2-1, with D maybe TRBD2 (6 bases). The CDR3 has 13 residues. V was cut by 7 bases and J by 7 bases, with 14 bases left in between. From germline, CDR1 is SNHLY and CDR2 FYNNEI. The CDR3 loop reads CASMVAGLNEQFF. The CDR3 DNA reads TGTGCCAGCATGGTTGCGGGATTGAATGAGCAGTTCTTC.

This clonotype was detected only a few times. V is TRBV7-2 and J is TRBJ2-5; weak D call: TRBD2 (6 bases). V dropped 5 bases and J dropped 5 bases, with 21 bases sitting between them. The CDR3 spans 16 residues. The germline V gene has CDR1 SGHTA and CDR2 FQGNSA. The CDR3 sequence is CASSPVGAGSGETQYF. In DNA, the CDR3 is TGTGCCAGCAGCCCAGTTGGGGCGGGGAGTGGGGAGACCCAGTACTTC.

The chain employs TRBV10-3 and TRBJ2-3; D perhaps matches TRBD2 (6 bases). Germline values: CDR1 ENHRY, CDR2 SYGVKD. V lost 6 bases to trimming and J lost 2 bases, with 12 bases between them. This CDR3 is 14 amino acids long. The CDR3 DNA sequence: TGTGCCATCAGGGAGGGCGAGAACACAGATACGCAGTATTTT. This sequence encodes CAIREGENTDTQYF.

The chain employs TRBV20-1 and TRBJ2-5; 9 nucleotides align to TRBD1. Per germline, CDR1 DFQATT and CDR2 SNEGSKA (reference sequence). V shed 3 bases, J shed 4 bases, and the junction held 15 bases outside the gene matches. This CDR3 is built from 17 residues. The CDR3 is CSASGAGAGTGIETQYF. The CDR3 nucleotides read TGCAGTGCTAGTGGGGCCGGGGCCGGGACAGGGATAGAGACCCAGTACTTC.

This clonotype has just a few counts. CDR3 nucleotide sequence: TGTGCCAGCAGCCAGACATGGGACAGGACGAGCCCATTCGCCATAAGCACCGGGGAGCTGTTTTTT. Translated: CASSQTWDRTSPFAISTGELFF. This rearrangement joins TRBV4-2 to TRBJ2-2, with 8 bases fitting TRBD1. CDR3 length: 22 residues. Germline CDR1 is LGHNA and CDR2 is YNFKEQ. Trimming cost V 3 bases and J 4 bases; bases outside gene matches: 25.

The chain couples TRBV28 to TRBJ2-3; 11 bases agree with TRBD2. The V segment lost 6 bases and the J segment 2 bases; nucleotides outside the gene matches: 10. The CDR3 is 17 residues long. CDR1 and CDR2 (germline): MDHEN, SYDVKM. The CDR3 DNA reads TGTGCCAGCAGGGGAATTCTAGCGGGAGGCGACACAGATACGCAGTATTTT. Residues: CASRGILAGGDTDTQYF.

A few counts support this clonotype. The V and J genes are TRBV20-1 and TRBJ1-2; the D gene is possibly TRBD1 (5 bases). From germline, CDR1 is DFQATT and CDR2 SNEGSKA (reference sequence). This CDR3 has 15 residues. V was trimmed by 0 bases and J by 1 base, leaving 12 bases between them. CDR3 bases: TGCAGTGCTAGAGACGGGACGTCTTTTAACTATGGCTACACCTTC. It encodes CSARDGTSFNYGYTF.

V is TRBV7-2 and J is TRBJ2-4; no clear D. With 6 bases removed from V and 7 bases from J, the gap between germline ends came to 16 bases. This CDR3 comprises 14 residues. Germline CDR1 is SGHTA and CDR2 is FQGNSA. The CDR3, as DNA: TGTGCCAGCAGGCCAAGCAGTGCCGGGAACATTCAGTACTTC. It encodes CASRPSSAGNIQYF.

The sample holds a few counts of this clonotype. The rearrangement joins TRBV12-3 or TRBV12-4 to TRBJ2-1, with 11 bases fitting TRBD2. The ends lost 7 bases at V and 6 bases at J; junction bases unmatched: 5. The CDR3 is 14 amino acids. DNA for the CDR3: TGTGCCAGCACCGGGACTAGCGGCCGCAATGAGCAGTTCTTC. Its protein product is CASTGTSGRNEQFF.

The V and J genes are TRBV20-1 and TRBJ2-1, with 9 bases identical to TRBD1. J lost 4 bases, V lost 0 bases, and 10 bases had no gene match. There are 17 residues in the CDR3. CDR1 is DFQATT, CDR2 SNEGSKA, per germline (reference sequence). This chain's CDR3 is CSARDASGTGNYNEQFF. As DNA, the CDR3 is TGCAGTGCTAGAGATGCATCCGGGACAGGGAATTACAATGAGCAGTTCTTC.

This clonotype was seen a few times. The CDR3 sequence is CASSTYASSGANVLTF. CDR3 in DNA: TGTGCCAGCAGCACCTACGCGAGCTCTGGGGCCAACGTCCTGACTTTC. The chain couples TRBV9 to TRBJ2-6; D gene ambiguous. The CDR3 spans 16 residues. The germline gives CDR1 SGDLS, CDR2 YYNGEE. V was trimmed by 4 bases and J by 0 bases, leaving 11 bases between them.

At least ten counts were recorded for this clonotype. The CDR3 DNA follows: TGCGCCAGCAGCCAGGGACAGGGACGGGAGACCCAGTACTTC. Translation: CASSQGQGRETQYF. This chain uses TRBV5-1 with TRBJ2-5, with TRBD1 identical over 9 bases. The CDR3 sequence is 14 residues long. Trimming at V came to 4 bases and at J to 5 bases, leaving 6 bases not matched to a gene. The germline CDR1 and CDR2 sequences are SGHRS and YFSETQ.